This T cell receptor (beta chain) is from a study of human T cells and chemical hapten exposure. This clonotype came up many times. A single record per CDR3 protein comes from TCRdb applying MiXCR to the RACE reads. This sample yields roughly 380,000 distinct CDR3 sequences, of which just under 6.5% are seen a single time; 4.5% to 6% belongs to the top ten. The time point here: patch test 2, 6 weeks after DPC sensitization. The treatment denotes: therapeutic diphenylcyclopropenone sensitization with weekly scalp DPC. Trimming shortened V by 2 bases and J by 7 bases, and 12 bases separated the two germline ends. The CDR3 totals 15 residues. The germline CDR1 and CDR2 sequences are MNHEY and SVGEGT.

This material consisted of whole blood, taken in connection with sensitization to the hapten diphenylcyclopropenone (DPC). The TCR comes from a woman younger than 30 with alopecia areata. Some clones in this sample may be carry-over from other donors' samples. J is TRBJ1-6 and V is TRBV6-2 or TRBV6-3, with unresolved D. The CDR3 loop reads CASSYEASGNSPLHF. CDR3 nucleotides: TGTGCCAGCAGTTACGAGGCATCGGGAAATTCACCCCTCCACTTT.